This paragraph covers one T cell receptor (beta chain) sequence. Its target is not known. Here immunoSEQ multiplex PCR was the method, and the copy in TCRdb shows in-frame clones only, minus some. The data show some 150,000 clones, with 80% to 95% seen just once and around 3.3% held by the top ten. These data are taken from a study of T cell responses to AZD1222 COVID-19 vaccine. Study-wide results and caveats: The number of AZD1222 recipients seropositive at baseline was only five or six. Donors were mostly white British, more females; clonal diversity possibly underestimated.

The source material was peripheral blood, sampled 28 days after the second AZD1222 dose. The clonotype was recovered from an adult who received the AZD1222 COVID-19 vaccine.

The CDR3 region has the DNA TGTGCCAGCAGCGTGGGGACAGCTTATCAGCCCCAGCATTTT. Protein sequence: CASSVGTAYQPQHF. V is TRBV6-5 and J is TRBJ1-5; 7 bases match TRBD1. The CDR3 length is 14 residues. The germline gives CDR1 MNHEY, CDR2 SVGAGI. Trimming at V came to 6 bases and at J to 5 bases, leaving 7 bases not matched to a gene.